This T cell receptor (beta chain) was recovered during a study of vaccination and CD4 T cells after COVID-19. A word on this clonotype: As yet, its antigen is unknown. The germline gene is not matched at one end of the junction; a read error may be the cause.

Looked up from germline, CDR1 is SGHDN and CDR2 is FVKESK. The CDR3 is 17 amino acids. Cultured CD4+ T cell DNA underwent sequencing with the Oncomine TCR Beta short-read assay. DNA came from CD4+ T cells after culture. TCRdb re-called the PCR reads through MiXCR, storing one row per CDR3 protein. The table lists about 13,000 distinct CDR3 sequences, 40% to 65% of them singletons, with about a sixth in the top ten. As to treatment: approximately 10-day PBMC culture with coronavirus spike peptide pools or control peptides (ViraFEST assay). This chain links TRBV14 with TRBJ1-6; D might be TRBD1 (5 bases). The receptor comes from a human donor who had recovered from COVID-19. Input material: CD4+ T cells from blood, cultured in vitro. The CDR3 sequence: CAGSQAPRFPWGSPLHF. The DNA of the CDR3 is TGTGCCGGCAGCCAAGCCCCCCGGTTCCCTTGGGGGTCACCCCTCCACTTT.